These T cell receptor beta chains were read from a single sample in a study of chemoradiotherapy in HPV16-positive cancers. Method: immunoSEQ multiplex PCR; TCRdb's copy keeps in-frame clones and lacks some. The profile shows fewer than 6,000 clones, 91% of them singletons. The source material was blood, sampled from a patient who underwent chemoradiotherapy. The origin of the receptors is a human donor with HPV-associated anogenital cancer. The CDR3 runs from the conserved cysteine through the conserved F or W. Fields, in order: J gene, D gene, V gene, clone size, CDR3 DNA, CDR3 protein. A D gene is named only where the DNA matches it firmly. Part of the rows lack a size; the others show once, few, many or a class for expanded clones.

TRBJ2-5	-	TRBV11-2	-	TGTGCCAGCAGTTCGAGGGCTAGCGAAAAAGAGACCCAGTACTTC	CASSSRASEKETQYF
TRBJ2-2	-	TRBV11-1	-	TGTGCCAGCAGCTTAGAGGTCGCTACCACCGGGGAGCTGTTTTTT	CASSLEVATTGELFF
TRBJ2-7	-	TRBV6-5	-	TGTGCCAGCAGTTACAGGGCAGGGAGCTCCTACGAGCAGTACTTC	CASSYRAGSSYEQYF
TRBJ1-2	-	TRBV29-1	-	TGCAGCGTTGCGGGGAACGGCTACACCTTC	CSVAGNGYTF
TRBJ2-1	TRBD2	TRBV5-1	once	TGCGCCAGCAGCTCTGCGGGAGGTACCTACAATGAGCAGTTCTTC	CASSSAGGTYNEQFF
TRBJ2-7	TRBD2	TRBV27	-	TGTGCCAGCAGTCCCGCCGGGGGGGGACTAGCCTACGAGCAGTACTTC	CASSPAGGGLAYEQYF
TRBJ1-2	-	TRBV7-2	-	TGTGCCAGCAGCCCAACTCGGGACGGATTCTATGGCTACACCTTC	CASSPTRDGFYGYTF
TRBJ1-5	-	TRBV28	-	TGTGCCAGCAGTTTAAGGGGGGCTAGCAATCAGCCCCAGCATTTT	CASSLRGASNQPQHF
TRBJ1-5	TRBD1	TRBV28	-	TGTGCCAGCAGAAGGACAGGGGTTTATCAGCCCCAGCATTTT	CASRRTGVYQPQHF
TRBJ2-3	-	TRBV2	-	TGTGCCAGCAGGGTCCCGTTCCCGGATACGCAGTATTTT	CASRVPFPDTQYF